The 6 T cell receptor beta chains given below trace back to one sample, sequenced in a study of cytomegalovirus exposure and HLA in healthy donors. PCR amplification relied on 60 Vbeta primers (plus 13 Jbeta primers). This table comes from immunoSEQ multiplex PCR, and its TCRdb copy is limited to in-frame clones, with some not included. The sample holds roughly 160,000 clones; roughly 70% are singletons and the top ten take 2.8%. The material sequenced was PBMCs. These receptors were obtained from a young woman in good health and CMV-seronegative.

This clone was found a few times. J is TRBJ2-7 and V is TRBV28; 11 positions match TRBD2. J lost 4 bases, V lost 6 bases, and 11 bases had no gene match. Germline loops: CDR1 MDHEN, CDR2 SYDVKM. The CDR3 sequence is 16 residues long. The CDR3 bases are TGTGCCAGCAGCGTAACTAGCGGGGGAACTCCTTACGAGCAGTACTTC. It translates to CASSVTSGGTPYEQYF.

The rearrangement uses TRBV4-1 and TRBJ2-2; D may be TRBD2 (6 bases). Trimming cost V 4 bases and J 7 bases, with 28 bases left between them. Per the germline V gene, CDR1 is MGHRA and CDR2 is YSYEKL. The CDR3 covers 19 residues. Here the CDR3 DNA reads TGCGCCAGCAGCCGCCTGCCCACCGGGACCCCTTTGGGAGGCGGGGAGCTGTTTTTT. It translates to CASSRLPTGTPLGGGELFF.

As to this clone: Other DNA variants within this sample encode the same CDR3. This rearrangement joins TRBV7-2 to TRBJ1-3, with 10 nucleotides matching TRBD1. CDR3 length: 15 residues. Germline V gene data show CDR1 as SGHTA and CDR2 as FQGNSA. V lost 1 base, J lost 8 bases, and 5 bases stayed unmatched. The CDR3 protein is CASSLGGQGGDTIYF. The CDR3 bases are TGTGCCAGCAGCTTAGGCGGACAGGGGGGAGACACCATATATTTT. Combining the CDR3 with reference TRBV7-2 and TRBJ1-3 gives the whole variable domain GAGVSQSPSNKVTEKGKDVELRCDPISGHTALYWYRQSLGQGLEFLIYFQGNSAPDKSGLPSDRFSAERTGGSVSTLTIQRTQQEDSAVYLCASSLGGQGGDTIYFGEGSWLTVV.

This clone is a singleton in its sample. This chain uses TRBV19 with TRBJ1-1; D is uncertain. Germline CDR1 and CDR2: LNHDA and SQIVND (reference sequence). The CDR3 is 13 residues long. V was pared by 4 bases and J by 4 bases, with 10 bases between. CDR3 in DNA: TGTGCCAGTAGTAACACGGGGAGCACTGAAGCTTTCTTT. Translation: CASSNTGSTEAFF.

The V and J genes are TRBV18 and TRBJ1-4; D gene unclear. CDR1 and CDR2 from the germline V gene are KGHSH and LQKENI. Deletions cut 0 bases from V and 8 bases from J, with 13 bases between. CDR3 length: 15 residues. Here the CDR3 reads CASSPPGVPGEKLFF. The CDR3 DNA reads as TGTGCCAGCTCACCACCGGGAGTCCCGGGGGAAAAACTGTTTTTT.

The rearrangement joins TRBV7-6 to TRBJ2-5; the D gene is possibly TRBD1 (6 bases). Per the germline V gene, CDR1 is SGHVS and CDR2 is FNYEAQ. The length of the CDR3 is 18 residues. The germline V and J ends were trimmed by 5 bases and 0 bases, with 22 bases remaining between them. CDR3 protein: CASSPTRAAGQNQETQYF. CDR3 coding DNA: TGTGCCAGCAGCCCTACCCGGGCGGCAGGACAGAACCAAGAGACCCAGTACTTC. Complete variable domain (other parts from reference TRBV7-6 and TRBJ2-5): GAGVSQSPRYKVTKRGQDVALRCDPISGHVSLYWYRQALGQGPEFLTYFNYEAQQDKSGLPNDRFSAERPEGSISTLTIQRTEQRDSAMYRCASSPTRAAGQNQETQYFGPGTRLLVL.